The 12 T cell receptor beta chains in this list originate from one sample, sequenced in a study of identical twins. One entry per CDR3 protein, called by TCRdb with MiXCR from the 5' RACE reads. Among 1.5 million to 2 million distinct CDR3 sequences, around 33% were seen once, and the ten largest hold around 0.3%. Sequencing was carried out using cord blood. The receptors stem from a newborn girl in good health.

The chain couples TRBV27 to TRBJ2-3; D is uncertain. In germline, CDR1 is MNHEY, CDR2 SMNVEV (reference sequence). This CDR3 is 12 amino acids long. The germline V and J ends were trimmed by 5 bases and 4 bases, with 7 bases remaining between them. The CDR3 DNA reads TGTGCCAGCAGTACTATTCCAGATACGCAGTATTTT. The encoded protein is CASSTIPDTQYF.

This clonotype was counted a few times. This chain uses TRBV5-1 with TRBJ1-1, with D uncertain. V was pared by 0 bases and J by 0 bases, with 9 bases between. Germline V lookup: CDR1 SGHRS, CDR2 YFSETQ. This CDR3 spans 15 amino acids. CDR3: CASSLDRILNTEAFF. The CDR3 nucleotides are TGCGCCAGCAGCTTGGACAGAATTCTGAACACTGAAGCTTTCTTT.

About this clonotype itself: An end of the junction does not agree with germline; a read error may underlie this. As DNA, the CDR3 is TGTGTCAGCAGGATCGTTGGGGCCAACGTCCTGACTTTC. This translates into CVSRIVGANVLTF. The chain carries TRBV12-3 or TRBV12-4 and TRBJ2-6; D uncertain. The CDR3 totals 13 residues.

This clonotype was counted only a few times. This chain connects TRBV9 to TRBJ2-7, with a weak D call TRBD2 (6 bases). CDR1 is SGDLS and CDR2 is YYNGEE in the germline V gene. Trimming took 3 bases from V and 6 from J, leaving 16 bases between them. There are 14 residues in the CDR3. CDR3 in amino acids: CASSGGTAISEQYF. CDR3 DNA: TGTGCCAGCAGCGGGGGGACTGCGATTTCCGAGCAGTACTTC.

The V call is TRBV7-2, the J call TRBJ2-7; 14 nucleotides align to TRBD2. This CDR3 is built from 18 residues. V shed 1 base, J shed 3 bases, and the junction held 8 bases outside the gene matches. Germline V lookup: CDR1 SGHTA, CDR2 FQGNSA. This CDR3 is CASSLVATSGRALYEQYF. DNA for the CDR3: TGTGCCAGCAGCTTAGTGGCGACTAGCGGGAGGGCCCTCTACGAGCAGTACTTC.

In its sample, this clonotype was seen a few times. The chain has TRBV4-1 and TRBJ2-1; 9 nucleotides agree with TRBD2. The junction had 8 bases not matched to a gene; V was cut back by 8 bases and J by 0 bases. Looked up from germline, CDR1 is MGHRA and CDR2 is YSYEKL. This CDR3 region has 16 residues. In DNA, the CDR3 is TGCGCCAGCCGCGGACTAGCGCCTAGCTCCTACAATGAGCAGTTCTTC. Amino acids: CASRGLAPSSYNEQFF.

The genes are TRBV12-3 or TRBV12-4 and TRBJ1-5; D ambiguous. The ends were cut back, 2 bases at V and 4 bases at J, with 9 bases in the middle. This CDR3 has 14 amino acids. The CDR3 DNA sequence: TGTGCCAGCAGTTTAAGGCGGCTGAATCAGCCCCAGCATTTT. Protein product: CASSLRRLNQPQHF.

The rearrangement links TRBV30 to TRBJ1-1; D uncertain. CDR3 length: 13 amino acids. The ends were cut back, 1 base at V and 0 bases at J, with 6 bases in the middle. Germline values: CDR1 GTSNPN, CDR2 SVGIG (reference sequence). CDR3 nucleotide sequence: TGTGCCTGGAGTGGTGTCATGAACACTGAAGCTTTCTTT. Protein: CAWSGVMNTEAFF.

This clonotype was detected a few times. The gene calls are TRBV3-1 and TRBJ2-3, with TRBD1 as a possible D gene (6 bases). Trimming pared 0 bases from V and 6 bases from J, leaving 13 bases between. This CDR3 comprises 15 residues. Germline V gene lookup returns CDR1 LGHDT and CDR2 YNNKEL (reference sequence). The CDR3 loop reads CASSQEGTIPDTQYF. The CDR3 nucleotides read TGTGCCAGCAGCCAAGAGGGGACAATACCTGATACGCAGTATTTT.

The gene calls are TRBV3-1 and TRBJ2-5; TRBD2 matches 7 bases. V gave up 1 base and J gave up 5 bases; unmatched junction bases: 13. This CDR3 contains 17 residues. From germline, CDR1 is LGHDT and CDR2 YNNKEL (reference sequence). CDR3: CASSQGIGAGLLETQYF. The CDR3 DNA reads TGTGCCAGCAGCCAAGGAATCGGAGCGGGATTGTTGGAGACCCAGTACTTC.

The V and J genes are TRBV20-1 and TRBJ2-1; D might be TRBD2 (6 bases). The CDR3 contains 13 residues. Germline V gives CDR1 DFQATT, CDR2 SNEGSKA (reference sequence). The CDR3 loop reads CSTGGSIYNEQFF. The CDR3 nucleotides are TGCAGCACCGGAGGGAGTATATACAATGAGCAGTTCTTC.

This clonotype was counted only a few times. CDR3 region: CSATGTRQLETQYF. Written as DNA, the CDR3 is TGCAGTGCCACCGGGACTCGCCAACTGGAGACCCAGTACTTC. V and J are TRBV20-1 and TRBJ2-5; the D gene is possibly TRBD2 (6 bases). The V gene's germline CDR1 is DFQATT and CDR2 SNEGSKA (reference sequence). The ends were cut back, 6 bases at V and 5 bases at J, with 19 bases in the middle. This CDR3 is built from 14 residues.